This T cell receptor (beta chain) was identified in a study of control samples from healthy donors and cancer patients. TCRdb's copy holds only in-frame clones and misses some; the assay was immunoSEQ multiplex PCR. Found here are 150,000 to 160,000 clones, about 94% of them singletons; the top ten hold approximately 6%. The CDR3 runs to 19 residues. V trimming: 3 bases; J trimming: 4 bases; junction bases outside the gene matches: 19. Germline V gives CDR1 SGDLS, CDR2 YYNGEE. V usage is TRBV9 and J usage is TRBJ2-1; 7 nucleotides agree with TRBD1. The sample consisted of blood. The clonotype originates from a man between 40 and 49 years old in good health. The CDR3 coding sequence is TGTGCCAGCAGCGACTCTAAGACCGGACCGGGACAGAGTTACAATGAGCAGTTCTTC. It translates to CASSDSKTGPGQSYNEQFF.